These 9 T cell receptor beta chains originate from one sample sequenced in a study of blood T cell repertoires in COVID-19. Clones were sequenced by immunoSEQ multiplex PCR, and TCRdb holds only the in-frame ones, with some missing. This table has approximately 270,000 clones, just under 85% appearing once. Sequencing was performed on peripheral blood. The receptors derive from an elderly man with acute or convalescent COVID-19.

The V and J genes are TRBV25-1 and TRBJ1-4, with TRBD1 as a possible D gene (6 bases). Deletions cut 7 bases from V and 2 bases from J, with 11 bases between. The CDR3 runs to 14 residues. The germline V gene encodes CDR1 MGHDK and CDR2 SYGVNS. In nucleotides, the CDR3 is TGTGCCAGCACCCTTAGGGGGACTAATGAAAAACTGTTTTTT. Translating it yields CASTLRGTNEKLFF.

The table lists this clone with a few counts. The chain uses TRBV7-3 and TRBJ2-3; 10 bases align to TRBD2. Unmatched junction bases numbered 8, after V lost 2 bases and J lost 6 bases. Germline V CDR1 and CDR2: SGHTA, FQGTGA. The CDR3 is 16 residues long. The CDR3 region has the DNA TGTGCCAGCAGCTTAGAAAGGACTAGCGGTGGGGATACGCAGTATTTT. It is translated as CASSLERTSGGDTQYF.

This clone occurred many times. The sample carries other DNA sequences with the same CDR3. The chain uses TRBV7-8 and TRBJ2-7; 8 bases map to TRBD2. Germline lookup yields CDR1 SGHVS and CDR2 FQNEAQ. V lost 7 bases to trimming and J lost 0 bases; unmatched junction nucleotides: 17. The CDR3 is made up of 18 amino acids. The CDR3 bases are TGTGCCAGCACTCCCCAGCGGGGTCCGGGGGGGAGCTCCTACGAGCAGTACTTC. Translation gives CASTPQRGPGGSSYEQYF.

This clone was counted once. V is TRBV7-2 and J is TRBJ2-1, with 14 bases that match TRBD2. V trimming: 1 base; J trimming: 6 bases; junction bases outside the gene matches: 2. The CDR3 runs to 16 residues. The germline V gene encodes CDR1 SGHTA and CDR2 FQGNSA. The DNA of the CDR3 is TGTGCCAGCAGCTTAGTGGGACTAGCGGGGGTCAATGAGCAGTTCTTC. This translates into CASSLVGLAGVNEQFF.

This clone has a single count. This sequence joins TRBV5-1 and TRBJ2-3, with TRBD2 matching 9 bases. Germline trimming cut 4 bases from V and 0 bases from J; bases unmatched to any gene: 12. The CDR3 sequence is 18 residues long. CDR1 is SGHRS, CDR2 YFSETQ, per germline. The chain's CDR3 is CASSPRVSGGPSTDTQYF. DNA for the CDR3: TGCGCCAGCAGCCCGCGGGTTAGCGGGGGACCAAGCACAGATACGCAGTATTTT.

The CDR3 nucleotides read TGTGCCAGCAGCCGACCGGGACAGGGGATAAGTGAGCAGTTCTTC. Protein: CASSRPGQGISEQFF. The gene calls are TRBV7-9 and TRBJ2-1; 10 nucleotides agree with TRBD1. Germline CDR1 is SEHNR and CDR2 is FQNEAQ (reference sequence). CDR3 size: 15 residues. Unmatched junction bases numbered 10, after V lost 5 bases and J lost 9 bases. Full variable domain (missing parts from reference TRBV7-9 and TRBJ2-1): DTGVSQNPRHKITKRGQNVTFRCDPISEHNRLYWYRQTLGQGPEFLTYFQNEAQLEKSRLLSDRFSAERPKGSFSTLEIQRTEQGDSAMYLCASSRPGQGISEQFFGPGTRLTVL.

The rearrangement uses TRBV10-1 and TRBJ2-1, with 9 bases aligning to TRBD2. Per the germline V gene, CDR1 is WNHNN and CDR2 is SYGVQD (reference sequence). There are 20 residues in the CDR3. The V segment lost 2 bases and the J segment 7 bases; nucleotides outside the gene matches: 21. The CDR3 nucleotides read TGCGCCAGCAGTGAGCCTCGACCCGCTCTTACAGCGGGGGGATGGAATGAGCAGTTCTTC. This translates into CASSEPRPALTAGGWNEQFF.

The rearrangement uses TRBV6-4 and TRBJ1-1; 9 bases align to TRBD1. Germline CDR1 is MRHNA and CDR2 is SNTAGT. The CDR3 is 17 amino acids. With V trimmed by 7 bases and J by 4 bases, 16 bases remained unmatched. The CDR3 coding sequence is TGTGCCAGCACTCCCCGAGGGACAGGGTTGGACAGCACTGAAGCTTTCTTT. Protein sequence: CASTPRGTGLDSTEAFF.

This clone has more than one count but fewer than ten. The chain employs TRBV18 and TRBJ1-2, with D unclear. Trimming left V 4 bases short and J 4 bases short, with 16 bases between. Germline V gives CDR1 KGHSH, CDR2 LQKENI. This CDR3 spans 15 amino acids. The CDR3 sequence: CASSLKRDLVYGYTF. In DNA, the CDR3 is TGTGCCAGCTCACTAAAGAGGGATTTGGTCTATGGCTACACCTTC.